The 28 T cell receptor beta chains below come from one sample, sequenced in a study of shared clonotypes between healthy human individuals (dated by TCRdb to between 2020 and 2021). Library creation used the immunoSEQ multiplex PCR assay. The table was pulled from immuneACCESS by TCRdb, which kept in-frame rearrangements only. Such tables lose some clones; where checked, under half of the loss comes from unresolved V genes, and the rest has no known cause. This sample holds 2 million to 2.5 million clones; approximately 96% were observed only once. The ten largest clones take up around 0.13% of the sample. Sequencing was done on a sample of naive CD4+ T cells sorted from blood. What this sample's cell subset or site label stands for: CD45RA+ positively selected. Receptors originate from a man younger than 35 in good health.

The V call is TRBV5-1, the J call TRBJ2-1, with 7 bases lining up with TRBD2. CDR3 length equals 14 residues. Germline CDR1 SGHRS, CDR2 YFSETQ. Unmatched junction bases numbered 10, after V lost 8 bases and J lost 5 bases. The CDR3 bases are TGCGCCAGTCGGAGGGGAGGGAAAAACAATGAGCAGTTCTTC. It yields the protein CASRRGGKNNEQFF.

The chain has TRBV9 and TRBJ2-7; no clear D gene. The CDR3 consists of 15 residues. V was pared by 0 bases and J by 4 bases, with 14 bases between. The germline V gene encodes CDR1 SGDLS and CDR2 YYNGEE. CDR3 DNA sequence: TGTGCCAGCAGCGTAGCCAGTTCCCCTCAGTACGAGCAGTACTTC. Its translation is CASSVASSPQYEQYF. Combining the CDR3 with reference TRBV9 and TRBJ2-7 gives the whole variable domain DSGVTQTPKHLITATGQRVTLRCSPRSGDLSVYWYQQSLDQGLQFLIQYYNGEERAKGNILERFSAQQFPDLHSELNLSSLELGDSALYFCASSVASSPQYEQYFGPGTRLTVT.

V gene TRBV5-3 combines with J gene TRBJ2-5, with D unclear. TRBV5-3 counts as an open reading frame of uncertain function. This CDR3 is built from 12 residues. V was cut by 3 bases and J by 0 bases, with 3 bases left in between. The CDR3 DNA follows: TGTGCCAGAAGCTGGTACCAAGAGACCCAGTACTTC. Encoded protein: CARSWYQETQYF.

The chain links TRBV5-1 to TRBJ2-5; D is uncertain. Germline V lookup: CDR1 SGHRS, CDR2 YFSETQ. There are 15 residues in the CDR3. V was shortened by 0 bases and J by 0 bases, with 9 bases between the two germline ends. CDR3 bases: TGCGCCAGCAGCTTGGATGCAAGGTACCAAGAGACCCAGTACTTC. Protein sequence: CASSLDARYQETQYF.

For this clone: Other DNA sequences from this sample encode an identical CDR3 as well. The chain employs TRBV5-1 and TRBJ2-5; TRBD2 might be the D (5 bases). The CDR3 runs 13 residues. The V end lost 0 bases, the J end lost 5 bases, and 8 bases lay between the germline ends. The germline CDR1 and CDR2 sequences are SGHRS and YFSETQ. The DNA for the CDR3 is TGCGCCAGCAGCTTGGCCGGCGGGGAGACCCAGTACTTC. Its translation is CASSLAGGETQYF.

This clone is a singleton in its sample. The chain has TRBV15 and TRBJ2-7; D remains unclear. CDR1 and CDR2 (germline): LNHNV, YYDKDF (reference sequence). V was shortened by 0 bases and J by 0 bases, with 9 bases between the two germline ends. This CDR3 is built from 15 residues. The CDR3 DNA reads as TGTGCCACCAGCAGAGATGGTACGGTCTCCTACGAGCAGTACTTC. Its translation: CATSRDGTVSYEQYF.

About this clone: The same CDR3 can be traced to other DNA sequences in this sample. Written as DNA, the CDR3 is TGTGCCAGCAGCCTCCAGGGAAACACCATATATTTT. This gives the protein CASSLQGNTIYF. V gene TRBV2 combines with J gene TRBJ1-3; D is ambiguous. Per germline, CDR1 SNHLY and CDR2 FYNNEI. CDR3 length equals 12 residues. Trimming shortened V by 6 bases and J by 4 bases, and 7 bases separated the two germline ends.

The chain recombines TRBV2 with TRBJ2-2; no clear D. The CDR3 is 14 residues long. Germline values: CDR1 SNHLY, CDR2 FYNNEI. V was clipped by 0 bases and J by 7 bases, with 9 bases between them. CDR3 in DNA: TGTGCCAGCAGTGAAGCAGGGTTGGGCGGGGAGCTGTTTTTT. Translation: CASSEAGLGGELFF.

A remark on this clone: The sample holds other DNA sequences that translate to the same CDR3. The V and J genes are TRBV6-6 and TRBJ2-1; D perhaps matches TRBD1 (6 bases). Germline loops: CDR1 MNHNY, CDR2 SVGAGI (reference sequence). V lost 4 bases and J 0 bases, leaving 10 bases between the germline ends. CDR3 length: 15 amino acids. The DNA of the CDR3 is TGTGCCAGCAGTTCCGGACAGAGCTCCTACAATGAGCAGTTCTTC. This translates into CASSSGQSSYNEQFF.

The chain uses TRBV4-1 and TRBJ1-5, with unresolved D. Per germline, CDR1 MGHRA and CDR2 YSYEKL. V lost 1 base, J lost 3 bases, and 7 bases lay in between. This CDR3 is 14 amino acids long. This chain's CDR3 is CASSQAVVNQPQHF. For the CDR3, the DNA is TGCGCCAGCAGCCAAGCAGTGGTCAATCAGCCCCAGCATTTT.

The chain joins TRBV5-1 to TRBJ2-3; perhaps TRBD1 as D (6 bases). Germline V gene lookup returns CDR1 SGHRS and CDR2 YFSETQ. Trimming removed 4 bases at V and 2 bases at J, with 23 bases between. The CDR3 loop spans 18 amino acids. The CDR3 loop reads CASSGGHRPTIPTDTQYF. The CDR3, as DNA: TGCGCCAGCAGCGGGGGCCACCGACCTACGATTCCCACAGATACGCAGTATTTT.

This rearrangement joins TRBV11-2 to TRBJ1-5; D may be TRBD1 (5 bases). V lost 3 bases and J 3 bases, leaving 12 bases between the germline ends. Germline-derived CDR1 and CDR2 are SGHAT and FQNNGV. This CDR3 is built from 15 residues. The CDR3 is CASSLGVGTNQPQHF. CDR3 sequence (DNA): TGTGCCAGCAGCTTGGGGGTGGGGACCAATCAGCCCCAGCATTTT.

The CDR3 reads CASAPSGLNHDTQYF. The CDR3, as DNA: TGCGCCAGCGCTCCCTCAGGACTAAACCACGATACGCAGTATTTT. The chain links TRBV5-1 to TRBJ2-3; D perhaps matches TRBD2 (6 bases). Germline V gene lookup returns CDR1 SGHRS and CDR2 YFSETQ. The CDR3 loop spans 15 amino acids. V gave up 7 bases and J gave up 6 bases, with 21 bases separating them.

V gene TRBV10-3 combines with J gene TRBJ2-7; 8 nucleotides agree with TRBD2. The CDR3 spans 15 residues. Germline V CDR1 and CDR2: ENHRY, SYGVKD. J gave up 2 bases and V 2 bases, and 5 bases lay outside the gene matches. The CDR3 spells CAISEGRGAAYEQYF. The CDR3 nucleotides are TGTGCCATCAGTGAGGGGCGGGGGGCCGCCTACGAGCAGTACTTC.

The gene calls are TRBV2 and TRBJ1-6; 9 bases are a match to TRBD1. The CDR3 extends over 14 amino acids. The junction had 5 bases not matched to a gene; V was cut back by 5 bases and J by 9 bases. From germline, CDR1 is SNHLY and CDR2 FYNNEI. CDR3 in DNA: TGTGCCAGCAGTCTGGACAGGGGAAGTTCACCCCTCCACTTT. Translated: CASSLDRGSSPLHF. Together with reference TRBV2 and TRBJ1-6, the CDR3 gives the full variable domain: EPEVTQTPSHQVTQMGQEVILRCVPISNHLYFYWYRQILGQKVEFLVSFYNNEISEKSEIFDDQFSVERPDGSNFTLKIRSTKLEDSAMYFCASSLDRGSSPLHFGNGTRLTVT.

This chain connects TRBV4-3 to TRBJ1-2; D remains ambiguous. The CDR3 spans 16 residues. The germline V and J ends were trimmed by 0 bases and 4 bases, with 15 bases remaining between them. Germline CDR1 reads LGHNA; CDR2 reads YSLEER. The CDR3 loop is CASSQDYSQLLYGYTF. The DNA of the CDR3 is TGCGCCAGCAGCCAAGATTATTCACAATTACTCTATGGCTACACCTTC.

The V call is TRBV10-3, the J call TRBJ2-5; 9 nucleotides match TRBD2. Unmatched junction bases numbered 4, after V lost 6 bases and J lost 5 bases. Germline V gene data show CDR1 as ENHRY and CDR2 as SYGVKD. CDR3 length: 13 amino acids. As DNA, the CDR3 is TGTGCCATCAGAATAGCGGGAGAGGAGACCCAGTACTTC. It specifies CAIRIAGEETQYF.

The rearrangement joins TRBV5-4 to TRBJ1-1, with D possibly TRBD1 on 5 matching bases. Looked up from germline, CDR1 is SGHNT and CDR2 is YYREEE (reference sequence). V lost 4 bases to trimming and J lost 1 base, with 14 bases between them. The CDR3 runs to 15 residues. The CDR3 bases are TGTGCCAGCAGCCCGGATTTTGGGACGAACACTGAAGCTTTCTTT. Its translation is CASSPDFGTNTEAFF.

This chain connects TRBV6-5 to TRBJ1-1, with D possibly being TRBD1 (5 bases). The germline V and J ends were trimmed by 3 bases and 4 bases, with 15 bases remaining between them. The CDR3 loop spans 15 amino acids. Germline CDR1 and CDR2: MNHEY and SVGAGI. CDR3 amino acids: CASSYGGYGLTEAFF. The CDR3 nucleotides are TGTGCCAGCAGTTATGGGGGTTACGGGCTCACTGAAGCTTTCTTT.

V usage is TRBV5-1 and J usage is TRBJ2-3; D is undetermined. CDR3 length: 12 residues. V was trimmed by 4 bases and J by 4 bases, leaving 7 bases between them. Germline CDR1 is SGHRS and CDR2 is YFSETQ. CDR3 in amino acids: CASSPTADTQYF. As DNA, the CDR3 is TGCGCCAGCAGCCCCACCGCAGATACGCAGTATTTT.

J is TRBJ1-4 and V is TRBV18; no clear D gene. Germline V lookup: CDR1 KGHSH, CDR2 LQKENI. With 6 bases removed from V and 8 bases from J, the gap between germline ends came to 16 bases. This CDR3 is 14 amino acids long. The CDR3 nucleotides are TGTGCCAGCTCCCCCGGGCCGAGCTGGGAAAAACTGTTTTTT. This encodes CASSPGPSWEKLFF.

This chain uses TRBV30 with TRBJ1-5, with 7 bases matching TRBD1. Germline-derived CDR1 and CDR2 are GTSNPN and SVGIG (reference sequence). Trimming took 5 bases from V and 7 from J; bases not matched to a gene: 11. The length of the CDR3 is 14 residues. As DNA, the CDR3 is TGTGCCTGGGGCCCGGTAGGGGGCGGACAGCCCCAGCATTTT. Protein sequence: CAWGPVGGGQPQHF. Drawing the rest from reference TRBV30 and TRBJ1-5, the complete variable domain is SQTIHQWPATLVQPVGSPLSLECTVEGTSNPNLYWYRQAAGRGLQLLFYSVGIGQISSEVPQNLSASRPQDRQFILSSKKLLLSDSGFYLCAWGPVGGGQPQHFGDGTRLSIL.

J is TRBJ1-3 and V is TRBV5-4; D is undetermined. Per the germline V gene, CDR1 is SGHNT and CDR2 is YYREEE (reference sequence). V shed 0 bases and J shed 1 base, with 5 bases lying between them. This CDR3 region has 14 residues. CDR3 nucleotides: TGTGCCAGCAGCTTGGGGCGGTCTGGAAACACCATATATTTT. It translates to CASSLGRSGNTIYF.

The genes are TRBV6-1 and TRBJ2-2; TRBD2 matches at 9 bases. Germline lookup yields CDR1 MNHNS and CDR2 SASEGT. The CDR3 is 17 amino acids. The V gene end was trimmed by 3 bases and the J gene end by 2 bases; junction bases not matched to a gene: 7. The CDR3 sequence is CASSDDRLADNTGELFF. DNA for the CDR3: TGTGCCAGCAGTGACGATCGACTAGCGGATAACACCGGGGAGCTGTTTTTT.

The chain combines TRBV19 with TRBJ1-2; D unresolved. CDR3 length: 14 residues. The germline gives CDR1 LNHDA, CDR2 SQIVND (reference sequence). V dropped 0 bases and J dropped 8 bases, with 13 bases sitting between them. CDR3 sequence: CASSIDKTAGGYTF. Written as DNA, the CDR3 is TGTGCCAGTAGTATAGATAAAACCGCGGGGGGCTACACCTTC.

The J gene is TRBJ2-4, the V gene TRBV7-2; 7 bases match TRBD1. CDR3 size: 15 residues. Germline V CDR1 and CDR2: SGHTA, FQGNSA. V trimming: 4 bases; J trimming: 8 bases; junction bases outside the gene matches: 11. The CDR3, as DNA: TGTGCCAGCAGCTCATACGACAGGGATATATACATTCAGTACTTC. It translates to CASSSYDRDIYIQYF. The whole variable domain, filled in from reference TRBV7-2 and TRBJ2-4, reads GAGVSQSPSNKVTEKGKDVELRCDPISGHTALYWYRQSLGQGLEFLIYFQGNSAPDKSGLPSDRFSAERTGGSVSTLTIQRTQQEDSAVYLCASSSYDRDIYIQYFGAGTRLSVL.

This clone appeared a single time. This chain uses TRBV6-6 with TRBJ2-3, with D perhaps TRBD1 or TRBD2 (5 bases each). Germline CDR1 reads MNHNY; CDR2 reads SVGAGI (reference sequence). Trimming took 4 bases from V and 5 from J, leaving 13 bases between them. The CDR3 spans 14 residues. This CDR3 reads CASSSRGQGDTQYF. The CDR3 DNA is TGTGCCAGCAGTTCCCGAGGGCAGGGAGATACGCAGTATTTT.

The V gene is TRBV6-5, the J gene TRBJ1-2; tentatively, D is TRBD1 (5 bases). CDR3 length equals 13 residues. V gave up 6 bases and J gave up 5 bases, with 13 bases separating them. CDR1 is MNHEY, CDR2 SVGAGI, per germline. CDR3 loop: CASSRDSRYGYTF. Written as DNA, the CDR3 is TGTGCCAGCAGCCGAGACAGTCGATATGGCTACACCTTC.